The sequence of this T cell receptor (beta chain) was determined in a study of shared clonotypes between healthy human individuals. Study-wide findings and caveats: Though the depth was large, rarefaction showed that sorted-subset sequencing was incomplete. In having few donors, the study represented limited genetic and exposure-history diversity. Naive subsets, compared against memory subsets, generally had larger estimated richness values.

Repertoires were generated with immunoSEQ multiplex PCR, while TCRdb's copy carries only in-frame clones and drops some. The sample records more than 1 million clones, 75% to 85% being singletons. Deletions cut 3 bases from V and 0 bases from J, with 9 bases between. CDR1 is MDHEN and CDR2 is SYDVKM in the germline V gene. The CDR3 is 15 residues long. Comment on this clone: The antigen remains undetermined.

The sample comprised memory CD4+ T cells from PBMCs. Subset indicated: CD45RA-negative fraction. The chain is built from TRBV28 and TRBJ1-3, with unresolved D. The source of this sequence is a man younger than 35 in good health. Some clones in this sample may be carry-over from other donors' samples. The CDR3 sequence is CASSFHHRSGNTIYF. CDR3 nucleotide sequence: TGTGCCAGCAGTTTCCACCACCGCTCTGGAAACACCATATATTTT.